Below, one TCR beta chain is given with its context. No antigen is known for it. It was at deep level that the assay was run. Each subset's genomic DNA was split evenly across several immunoSEQ plates. This table comes from immunoSEQ multiplex PCR, and its TCRdb copy is limited to in-frame clones, with some not included. The data show 1.5 million to 2.5 million clones, with about 95% seen just once and 0.95% to 1.5% held by the top ten. This sample was included in a study of shared clonotypes between healthy human individuals. About the research overall: Per donor, CD8 memory used one plate, CD8 naive used two, CD4 memory used three and CD4 naive used three.

J was trimmed by 10 bases and V by 2 bases; bases with no gene match: 13. Germline V lookup: CDR1 SGHDT, CDR2 YYEEEE. The CDR3 is made up of 17 amino acids. Study results and caveats: Clonotype sharing among donors was thought likely to change with sequencing depth.

CD45RO negativity and positive selection for CCR7 defined naive CD8 cells, a population that excluded terminally differentiated effector memory CD45RA+ cells. This sequence joins TRBV5-6 and TRBJ2-4, with 12 bases fitting TRBD1. The receptor was derived from a man between 18 and 29 years old in good health. Sequencing input: naive CD8+ T cells sorted from blood. The CDR3 region has the DNA TGTGCCAGCAGCTTCCTCAGTTCTGGGACAGGGGGCGGAATTCAGTACTTC. Amino acids: CASSFLSSGTGGGIQYF.